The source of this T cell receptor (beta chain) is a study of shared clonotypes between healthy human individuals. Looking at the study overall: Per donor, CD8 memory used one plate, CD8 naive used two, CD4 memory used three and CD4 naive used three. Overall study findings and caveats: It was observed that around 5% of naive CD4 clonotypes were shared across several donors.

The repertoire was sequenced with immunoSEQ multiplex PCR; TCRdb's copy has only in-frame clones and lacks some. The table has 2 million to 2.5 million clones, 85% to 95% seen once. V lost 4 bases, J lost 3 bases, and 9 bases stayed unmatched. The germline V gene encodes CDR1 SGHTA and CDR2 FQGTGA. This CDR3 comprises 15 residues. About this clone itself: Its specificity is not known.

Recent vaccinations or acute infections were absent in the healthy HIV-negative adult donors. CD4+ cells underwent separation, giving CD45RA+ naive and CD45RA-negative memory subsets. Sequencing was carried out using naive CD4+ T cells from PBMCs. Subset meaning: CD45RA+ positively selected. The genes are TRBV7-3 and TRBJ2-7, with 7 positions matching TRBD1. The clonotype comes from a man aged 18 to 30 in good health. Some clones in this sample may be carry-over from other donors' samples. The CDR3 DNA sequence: TGTGCCAGCAGCTCCAGACCGGGACAGTACTACGAGCAGTACTTC. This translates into CASSSRPGQYYEQYF.